This TCR beta chain comes out of a study of cytomegalovirus exposure and HLA in healthy donors. Study-wide results and caveats: Many donors carried some public TCRs, although rarity characterized most TCR sequences.

On this clone itself: Its specificity is unknown.

Trimming took 4 bases from V and 0 from J; bases not matched to a gene: 5. The CDR3 is made up of 17 amino acids. Germline V gene lookup returns CDR1 SGHDN and CDR2 FVKESK. Assay: immunoSEQ multiplex PCR; the TCRdb copy retains only in-frame clones and omits some. The table records tens of thousands of clones, just over 90% of them present only once. This chain connects TRBV14 to TRBJ1-6, with 8 bases matching TRBD1. The sample taken for sequencing was PBMCs. The receptor comes from a man younger than 40 in good health and CMV-seronegative. Here the CDR3 DNA reads TGTGCCAGCAGCCGAACAGGGGGAAGCTCCTATAATTCACCCCTCCACTTT. Translated: CASSRTGGSSYNSPLHF.